The sample holds many counts of the clone carrying this T cell receptor beta chain. Antigen specificity is unknown. The V end lost 1 base, the J end lost 4 bases, and 8 bases lay between the germline ends. Germline V gene data show CDR1 as SGHTA and CDR2 as FQGNSA. The CDR3 consists of 14 residues. TCRdb reprocessed the 5' RACE reads via MiXCR and lists one record per CDR3 protein. This table holds under 150,000 distinct CDR3 sequences, roughly 11% found once. The sample originates from a study of CD8 T cells in ankylosing spondylitis. The study, taken as a whole, reports: Before this, some motif variants had been reported in reactive arthritis synovial fluid and blood. Peripheral blood held disease-linked clones only at relatively low frequency, and these were CD8+. In ankylosing spondylitis blood, a motif of seven or eight highly homologous TCR beta variants appeared characteristic.

The sequenced sample consisted of blood, either unsorted or a sorted T cell fraction (not recorded which). This TCR was recovered from a female donor with ankylosing spondylitis or in good health (not recorded which). The gene calls are TRBV7-2 and TRBJ1-3; D remains unclear. In DNA, the CDR3 is TGTGCCAGCAGCTTAGGCACTTTAGGAAACACCATATATTTT. It encodes CASSLGTLGNTIYF.